This record covers a single T cell receptor beta chain. Its target is not known. A multiplex PCR was run with 60 Vbeta primers and 13 Jbeta primers. The assay was immunoSEQ multiplex PCR, and TCRdb's table has in-frame clones only and misses some. The profile shows around 180,000 clones, around 80% of them singletons. The data derive from a study of cytomegalovirus exposure and HLA in healthy donors. Whole-study findings and limits: Data from an earlier analysis indicated that most TCR beta V segments were productive either about 87% or about 30% of the time.

The CDR3 extends over 11 amino acids. Germline V gene sequence: CDR1 SNHLY, CDR2 FYNNEI. Trimming left V 1 base short and J 10 bases short, with 7 bases between. This chain uses TRBV2 with TRBJ1-2; D unresolved. The receptor comes from a woman in her fifties or sixties in good health and CMV-seropositive. Sequenced input: PBMCs. In DNA form, the CDR3 reads TGTGCCAGCAGTGAAGAAATATCCTACACCTTC. This translates into CASSEEISYTF.